The 23 T cell receptor beta chains listed next were all sequenced from one sample in a study of cytomegalovirus exposure and HLA in healthy donors. PCR involved 60 Vbeta and 13 Jbeta primers. Measured with immunoSEQ multiplex PCR; TCRdb has only the in-frame clones, and not every one. The sample contains some 110,000 clones, roughly 85% of which appear only once. The source material was PBMCs. These receptors came from a man in his 60s in good health and CMV-seropositive.

This clone was detected a few times. The chain joins TRBV5-4 to TRBJ1-6, with TRBD1 matching over 7 bases. The germline V gene has CDR1 SGHNT and CDR2 YYREEE (reference sequence). The CDR3 covers 15 residues. V lost 3 bases to trimming and J lost 6 bases; unmatched junction nucleotides: 6. The CDR3 sequence: CASSSDRMPNSPLHF. The CDR3 DNA reads as TGTGCCAGCAGCTCGGACAGGATGCCTAATTCACCCCTCCACTTT.

This chain links TRBV5-4 with TRBJ2-5, with TRBD1 identical over 9 bases. The CDR3 loop spans 15 amino acids. The junction had 8 bases not matched to a gene; V was cut back by 6 bases and J by 2 bases. Germline CDR1 is SGHNT and CDR2 is YYREEE (reference sequence). CDR3 sequence: CASKAQGAGQETQYF. The CDR3 DNA reads TGTGCCAGCAAAGCACAGGGGGCTGGACAAGAGACCCAGTACTTC.

The rearrangement joins TRBV7-6 to TRBJ2-7; tentatively, D is TRBD2 (5 bases). Trimming took off 4 bases at V and 3 bases at J, with 10 bases between the two ends. The CDR3 runs to 13 residues. In germline, CDR1 is SGHVS, CDR2 FNYEAQ. The CDR3 loop reads CASSYAEGYEQYF. The CDR3, as DNA: TGTGCCAGCAGCTACGCCGAGGGCTACGAGCAGTACTTC.

The sample holds one count of this clone. The chain couples TRBV29-1 to TRBJ1-1; D call uncertain. V was shortened by 8 bases and J by 5 bases, with 18 bases between the two germline ends. The CDR3 is made up of 13 amino acids. The V gene's germline CDR1 is SQVTM and CDR2 ANQGSEA. The CDR3 protein is CSPLAPGGTEAFF. The CDR3 nucleotides read TGCAGCCCTCTGGCCCCGGGTGGTACTGAAGCTTTCTTT.

The V and J genes are TRBV6-1 and TRBJ2-2; 7 bases align to TRBD1. CDR1 and CDR2 (germline): MNHNS, SASEGT. The J segment lost 7 bases and the V segment lost 4 bases, leaving 9 bases of the junction unmatched. CDR3 size: 15 residues. The CDR3 region is CASSVQTGTSGELFF. The CDR3 nucleotides read TGTGCCAGCAGTGTACAGACAGGGACGAGCGGGGAGCTGTTTTTT.

The CDR3 bases are TGCGCCAGCAGCCAACTTGGGACAGGTGGGCGTGCAGATACGCAGTATTTT. This encodes CASSQLGTGGRADTQYF. This chain connects TRBV4-3 to TRBJ2-3; 8 nucleotides line up with TRBD1. The CDR3 is 17 residues long. V dropped 2 bases and J dropped 4; count of bases not matched to a gene: 11. Germline CDR1 LGHNA, CDR2 YSLEER.

V usage is TRBV6-4 and J usage is TRBJ2-2, with unresolved D. The CDR3 spans 13 residues. Trimming removed 2 bases from V and 5 bases from J, with 6 bases in between. The germline V gene has CDR1 MRHNA and CDR2 SNTAGT. This CDR3 is CASSDAETGELFF. DNA of the CDR3: TGTGCCAGCAGTGACGCAGAAACCGGGGAGCTGTTTTTT.

The V call is TRBV18, the J call TRBJ2-7, with TRBD1 identical over 9 bases. This CDR3 has 15 residues. The V gene's germline CDR1 is KGHSH and CDR2 LQKENI. The J segment lost 0 bases and the V segment lost 3 bases, leaving 3 bases of the junction unmatched. The CDR3 reads CASSPRTGDSYEQYF. The CDR3 DNA follows: TGTGCCAGCTCACCGCGGACAGGGGACTCCTACGAGCAGTACTTC.

The chain joins TRBV6-1 to TRBJ1-1, with 8 nucleotides matching TRBD1. Germline V lookup: CDR1 MNHNS, CDR2 SASEGT. This CDR3 has 15 amino acids. V gave up 4 bases and J gave up 6 bases; unmatched junction bases: 10. CDR3 nucleotide sequence: TGTGCCAGCAGTGTCGGACAGGGATGGGGCGCTGAAGCTTTCTTT. This sequence encodes CASSVGQGWGAEAFF.

The chain couples TRBV7-3 to TRBJ2-2; TRBD1 aligns across 12 bases. Losses at the gene ends were 5 bases for V and 5 bases for J; bases not matched to a gene: 9. The CDR3 sequence is 17 residues long. The germline gives CDR1 SGHTA, CDR2 FQGTGA. CDR3 region: CASSPGQGARGTGELFF. DNA for the CDR3: TGTGCCAGCAGCCCGGGACAGGGGGCGCGCGGTACCGGGGAGCTGTTTTTT.

This chain connects TRBV5-5 to TRBJ2-7; weak D call: TRBD2 (5 bases). In germline, CDR1 is SGHKS, CDR2 YYEKEE (reference sequence). The CDR3 is 14 amino acids. Trimming took off 3 bases at V and 3 bases at J, with 13 bases between the two ends. As DNA, the CDR3 is TGTGCCAGCAGCTCGCGAGAGGGCGGCTACGAGCAGTACTTC. The encoded protein is CASSSREGGYEQYF. Complete variable domain (other parts from reference TRBV5-5 and TRBJ2-7): DAGVTQSPTHLIKTRGQQVTLRCSPISGHKSVSWYQQVLGQGPQFIFQYYEKEERGRGNFPDRFSARQFPNYSSELNVNALLLGDSALYLCASSSREGGYEQYFGPGTRLTVT.

This clone has a handful of counts. The chain combines TRBV5-1 with TRBJ2-3, with TRBD1 matching over 8 bases. V shed 7 bases and J 5 bases; nucleotides not matched to a gene: 6. Germline V gene lookup returns CDR1 SGHRS and CDR2 YFSETQ. The CDR3 is made up of 13 amino acids. In DNA form, the CDR3 reads TGCGCCAGCTTCAGGGGGCCTCAAGATACGCAGTATTTT. It specifies CASFRGPQDTQYF.

The rearrangement joins TRBV5-1 to TRBJ2-3; 10 positions match TRBD1. Germline values: CDR1 SGHRS, CDR2 YFSETQ. The CDR3 totals 15 residues. V dropped 4 bases and J dropped 3; count of bases not matched to a gene: 5. This CDR3 reads CASSIGTGETDTQYF. The CDR3 coding sequence is TGCGCCAGCAGCATTGGGACAGGGGAGACAGATACGCAGTATTTT.

The chain has TRBV4-1 and TRBJ2-7, with D perhaps TRBD2 (5 bases). The germline V and J ends were trimmed by 0 bases and 6 bases, with 15 bases remaining between them. CDR3 length equals 15 residues. The germline V gene has CDR1 MGHRA and CDR2 YSYEKL. The CDR3 sequence is CASSQDFTRAGEQYF. In nucleotides, the CDR3 is TGCGCCAGCAGCCAAGATTTTACCCGGGCGGGCGAGCAGTACTTC.

The rearrangement uses TRBV28 and TRBJ2-7, with 12 bases matching TRBD2. V gave up 1 base and J gave up 7 bases; unmatched junction bases: 8. Germline loops: CDR1 MDHEN, CDR2 SYDVKM. CDR3 size: 16 residues. The DNA of the CDR3 is TGTGCCAGCAGTTTATCCCGGACTAGCGGGGTCAGGGAGCAGTACTTC. Its translation is CASSLSRTSGVREQYF. Full variable domain (outside the CDR3, taken from reference TRBV28 and TRBJ2-7): DVKVTQSSRYLVKRTGEKVFLECVQDMDHENMFWYRQDPGLGLRLIYFSYDVKMKEKGDIPEGYSVSREKKERFSLILESASTNQTSMYLCASSLSRTSGVREQYFGPGTRLTVT.

V usage is TRBV27 and J usage is TRBJ1-2; D might be TRBD1 (5 bases). V lost 5 bases and J 7 bases, leaving 20 bases between the germline ends. The CDR3 loop spans 15 amino acids. Looked up from germline, CDR1 is MNHEY and CDR2 is SMNVEV (reference sequence). The CDR3 loop reads CASSLSPRQGRGYTF. CDR3 nucleotide sequence: TGTGCCAGCAGTCTCTCTCCCCGCCAGGGCCGTGGCTACACCTTC.

DNA for the CDR3: TGTGCCAGCAGCTTGGAGTCAGGGCGGAATCAGCCCCAGCATTTT. This sequence encodes CASSLESGRNQPQHF. This chain connects TRBV5-8 to TRBJ1-5; possible D gene TRBD1, 5 bases. Germline V lookup: CDR1 SGHTS, CDR2 YDEGEE. This CDR3 spans 15 amino acids. V shed 0 bases and J shed 4 bases, with 11 bases lying between them.

The chain joins TRBV18 to TRBJ2-7; the D is unclear. Germline V gene data show CDR1 as KGHSH and CDR2 as LQKENI. The V gene lost 2 bases and the J gene lost 4 bases, with 12 bases spanning the gap. There are 14 residues in the CDR3. CDR3 nucleotides: TGTGCCAGCTCACCAGCCGCCGCGGCATACGAGCAGTACTTC. It codes for CASSPAAAAYEQYF.

V gene TRBV27 combines with J gene TRBJ2-1; D call uncertain. CDR3 length equals 15 residues. The V gene's germline CDR1 is MNHEY and CDR2 SMNVEV (reference sequence). Trimming pared 2 bases from V and 1 base from J, leaving 9 bases between. CDR3 in DNA: TGTGCCAGCAGTTTAGCGGCCTCTTCCTACAATGAGCAGTTCTTC. It yields the protein CASSLAASSYNEQFF.

The chain couples TRBV7-8 to TRBJ1-5; TRBD1 matches 11 bases. The CDR3 consists of 19 residues. Germline V gene lookup returns CDR1 SGHVS and CDR2 FQNEAQ. The V segment lost 4 bases and the J segment 0 bases; nucleotides outside the gene matches: 11. CDR3 coding DNA: TGTGCCAGCAGCTCCGAGGTGGACAGGGGGCAATATAGCAATCAGCCCCAGCATTTT. It is translated as CASSSEVDRGQYSNQPQHF.

CDR3 sequence (DNA): TGTGCCTGGACAGGGAACATGAACACTGAAGCTTTCTTT. This encodes CAWTGNMNTEAFF. The chain combines TRBV30 with TRBJ1-1; D is possibly TRBD1 (5 bases). The germline gives CDR1 GTSNPN, CDR2 SVGIG (reference sequence). The CDR3 sequence is 13 residues long. Trimming took 4 bases from V and 0 from J, leaving 9 bases between them.

The chain has TRBV10-1 and TRBJ1-1; 7 nucleotides line up with TRBD1. The germline V gene encodes CDR1 WNHNN and CDR2 SYGVQD (reference sequence). The CDR3 contains 14 residues. The ends lost 7 bases at V and 2 bases at J; junction bases unmatched: 7. DNA of the CDR3: TGCGCCAGCAACCAAGGGGGCGCAAACACTGAAGCTTTCTTT. Translated, it gives CASNQGGANTEAFF.

The chain uses TRBV7-6 and TRBJ2-1; weak D call: TRBD2 (5 bases). Trimming left V 2 bases short and J 5 bases short, with 13 bases between. The CDR3 is made up of 15 amino acids. Germline V gene lookup returns CDR1 SGHVS and CDR2 FNYEAQ. CDR3 amino acids: CASSLRGWLDNEQFF. As DNA, the CDR3 is TGTGCCAGCAGCTTACGGGGATGGCTCGACAATGAGCAGTTCTTC.